This T cell receptor (beta chain) was recovered during a study of control samples from healthy donors and cancer patients. The CDR3 extends over 17 amino acids. CDR1 is MGHRA and CDR2 is YSYEKL in the germline V gene. V lost 1 base and J 5 bases, leaving 20 bases between the germline ends. Profiling relied on immunoSEQ multiplex PCR, and the TCRdb table lists in-frame clones only, not all of them. The table has roughly 40,000 clones, about 94% seen once. Input material: blood. The receptor's source is a woman aged 45 to 65 in good health. The chain is built from TRBV4-1 and TRBJ1-2; the D gene is possibly TRBD1 (5 bases). The CDR3 DNA is TGCGCCAGCAGCCAAGCTCCCGGGGGTGGGGCCCTGTATGGCTACACCTTC. Translating gives CASSQAPGGGALYGYTF.